These T cell receptor beta chains were read from a single sample in a study of blood T cell repertoires in COVID-19. Profiling relied on immunoSEQ multiplex PCR, and the TCRdb table lists in-frame clones only, not all of them. There are hundreds of thousands of clones in the sample; 87% occur only once, and over 1.2% lies in the top ten. Sequencing was performed on peripheral blood. The receptors stem from a woman in her thirties or forties who had recovered from COVID-19. Each CDR3 is given with its conserved first and last residue. The D gene is left open where the match is weak. Clone size is stated in some rows and not others, as once, few, many or a class when expanded.

D: NA; size: once; V: TRBV7-2; J: TRBJ2-7; DNA: TGTGCCAGCAGCTTAAGCGGGTTACCCTACGAGCAGTACTTC; CDR3: CASSLSGLPYEQYF
D: NA; size: NA; V: TRBV9; J: TRBJ2-3; DNA: TGTGCCAGCAGCGCGACTAGTACGGGCACAGATACGCAGTATTTT; CDR3: CASSATSTGTDTQYF
D: TRBD1; size: NA; V: TRBV3-1/TRBV3-2; J: TRBJ2-3; DNA: TGTGCCAGCAGCCAAGATAGTGGGACAGGGCCCACAGATACGCAGTATTTT; CDR3: CASSQDSGTGPTDTQYF
D: NA; size: few; V: TRBV25-1; J: TRBJ1-2; DNA: TGTGCCAGCAGTTCCCGAGCCAATGGCTACACCTTC; CDR3: CASSSRANGYTF
D: TRBD1; size: once; V: TRBV6-5; J: TRBJ1-2; DNA: TGTGCCAGCAGTTACGGGACAGGGAATCCCTATGGCTACACCTTC; CDR3: CASSYGTGNPYGYTF
D: TRBD2; size: NA; V: TRBV5-6; J: TRBJ2-7; DNA: TGTGCCAGCAGCCTCGGACTAGCGGGGGAATCCTACGAGCAGTACTTC; CDR3: CASSLGLAGESYEQYF
D: TRBD1; size: NA; V: TRBV7-8; J: TRBJ1-3; DNA: TGTGCCAGCAGTCTCGGGGGACAGGGGGATGGAAACACCATATATTTT; CDR3: CASSLGGQGDGNTIYF
D: TRBD1; size: NA; V: TRBV15; J: TRBJ2-7; DNA: TGTGCCACCAGCAGAGGTCGCGCCACAGGGGTGGAAGAGCAGTACTTC; CDR3: CATSRGRATGVEEQYF
D: TRBD2; size: NA; V: TRBV5-1; J: TRBJ2-5; DNA: TGCGCCAGCAGCTTGGGACACGGGACTAGACAAGAGACCCAGTACTTC; CDR3: CASSLGHGTRQETQYF
D: NA; size: once; V: TRBV15; J: TRBJ2-4; DNA: TGTGCCACCAGGACGTCCGGGCAGGGACTAGCCAAAAACATTCAGTACTTC; CDR3: CATRTSGQGLAKNIQYF
D: TRBD2; size: NA; V: TRBV4-2; J: TRBJ2-4; DNA: TGTGCCAGCAGCCAAGCCACATCCGGGACTACCAACATTCAGTACTTC; CDR3: CASSQATSGTTNIQYF
D: NA; size: NA; V: TRBV9; J: TRBJ2-5; DNA: TGTGCCAGCAGCGTAGTCGGTAACCAAGAGACCCAGTACTTC; CDR3: CASSVVGNQETQYF
D: TRBD1; size: NA; V: TRBV2; J: TRBJ1-6; DNA: TGTGCCAGGGGGGACAGGGCCAATAATTCACCCCTCCACTTT; CDR3: CARGDRANNSPLHF
D: NA; size: NA; V: TRBV5-4; J: TRBJ2-5; DNA: TGTGCCAGCAGCTTGGCCGGCACGGGGTCGGAGACCCAGTACTTC; CDR3: CASSLAGTGSETQYF
D: NA; size: NA; V: TRBV5-6; J: TRBJ1-2; DNA: TGTGCCAGCAGCTTGGAAAAACAGTATCGCTACACCTTC; CDR3: CASSLEKQYRYTF
D: TRBD1; size: NA; V: TRBV6-2/TRBV6-3; J: TRBJ1-5; DNA: TGTGCCAGCAGTTGGGGACAGAAGTGGGAGCCCCAGCATTTT; CDR3: CASSWGQKWEPQHF
D: NA; size: NA; V: TRBV2; J: TRBJ1-1; DNA: TGTGCCAGCCTTTGGGGCAGGGAAGGCACTGAAGCTTTCTTT; CDR3: CASLWGREGTEAFF
D: NA; size: NA; V: TRBV6-5; J: TRBJ1-1; DNA: TGTGCCAGCAGAAAACTAGGGAGGACTGAAGCTTTCTTT; CDR3: CASRKLGRTEAFF
D: NA; size: NA; V: TRBV19; J: TRBJ2-3; DNA: TGTGCCAGTGAGGCAGATACGCAGTATTTT; CDR3: CASEADTQYF
D: NA; size: NA; V: TRBV7-3; J: TRBJ1-1; DNA: TGTGCCAGCAGCTTAACTGGAGGGACGGCTTTCTTT; CDR3: CASSLTGGTAFF
D: NA; size: NA; V: TRBV4-3; J: TRBJ2-3; DNA: TGCGCCAGCAGCCAAGATAAGGGGCCATATACGCAGTATTTT; CDR3: CASSQDKGPYTQYF
D: NA; size: NA; V: TRBV9; J: TRBJ2-1; DNA: TGTGCCAGCAGCGACCCGAGGCCTGGGCAGTTCTTC; CDR3: CASSDPRPGQFF
D: TRBD1; size: NA; V: TRBV2; J: TRBJ1-2; DNA: TGTGCCAGCAGTGGGCAGGGGGGAGTCTATGGCTACACCTTC; CDR3: CASSGQGGVYGYTF
D: NA; size: NA; V: TRBV4-3; J: TRBJ1-3; DNA: TGCGCCAGCAGCCAAGTTGAACACCCTGGAAACACCATATATTTT; CDR3: CASSQVEHPGNTIYF
D: NA; size: NA; V: TRBV2; J: TRBJ1-3; DNA: TGTGCCAGCAGTTCCGCAGGGAGAAACACCATATATTTT; CDR3: CASSSAGRNTIYF
D: NA; size: NA; V: TRBV2; J: TRBJ1-6; DNA: TGTGCCAGCAGTGAAAGTGATGAGTCTTCACCCCTCCACTTT; CDR3: CASSESDESSPLHF
D: TRBD1; size: NA; V: TRBV27; J: TRBJ1-2; DNA: TGTGCCAGCAGTTTGCTGCAGGGGGCCGGGGGCTACACCTTC; CDR3: CASSLLQGAGGYTF
D: NA; size: NA; V: TRBV12-5; J: TRBJ1-6; DNA: TGTGCTAGTGGGTTAGGGGGAGGGACGGTTTCACCCCTCCACTTT; CDR3: CASGLGGGTVSPLHF
D: NA; size: NA; V: TRBV20-1; J: TRBJ1-5; DNA: TGCAGTGCTAGTCCTAGGGTGAGGGGGAACCAGCCCCAGCATTTT; CDR3: CSASPRVRGNQPQHF
D: NA; size: NA; V: TRBV30; J: TRBJ1-6; DNA: TGTGCCTGGAGTGACCTGGGGGGGTCACCCCTCCACTTT; CDR3: CAWSDLGGSPLHF
D: TRBD1; size: NA; V: TRBV7-9; J: TRBJ2-7; DNA: TGTGCCAGCAGCCTGGGGACAGGGGGCATCGACGAGCAGTACTTC; CDR3: CASSLGTGGIDEQYF
D: TRBD2; size: NA; V: TRBV27; J: TRBJ2-7; DNA: TGTGCCAGCTCCTTGGGGGGGTACGAGCAGTACTTC; CDR3: CASSLGGYEQYF
D: NA; size: NA; V: TRBV5-5; J: TRBJ1-1; DNA: TGTGCCAGCAGCCCCAGAGGTGGGGGCTTAACTGAAGCTTTCTTT; CDR3: CASSPRGGGLTEAFF
D: TRBD2; size: NA; V: TRBV5-4; J: TRBJ2-5; DNA: TGTGCCAGCAGCACTAGGACTAGATGGGGCCAAGAGACCCAGTACTTC; CDR3: CASSTRTRWGQETQYF
D: NA; size: NA; V: TRBV5-1; J: TRBJ1-1; DNA: TGCGCCACTTATTCAGGGACTGAAGCTTTCTTT; CDR3: CATYSGTEAFF
D: NA; size: NA; V: TRBV10-1; J: TRBJ1-3; DNA: TGCGCCAGCAGTGACCCGGGAAACACCATATATTTT; CDR3: CASSDPGNTIYF
D: NA; size: NA; V: TRBV5-1; J: TRBJ2-1; DNA: TGCGCCAGCAGCTCCCCCGGTAATGAGCAGTTCTTC; CDR3: CASSSPGNEQFF
D: NA; size: NA; V: TRBV5-8; J: TRBJ2-4; DNA: TGTGCCAGCAGCCCGAAAAACATTCAGTACTTC; CDR3: CASSPKNIQYF
D: NA; size: once; V: TRBV7-2; J: TRBJ1-3; DNA: TGTGCCAGCAGCTTAGCGGTACTTGGAAACACCATATATTTT; CDR3: CASSLAVLGNTIYF
D: TRBD1; size: once; V: TRBV5-1; J: TRBJ1-1; DNA: TGCGCCAGCAGCTTGACAGGGGGGAACACTGAAGCTTTCTTT; CDR3: CASSLTGGNTEAFF
D: NA; size: NA; V: TRBV11-2; J: TRBJ1-6; DNA: TGTGCCAGCAGCTTGCCTCGGGGAGGGAGATCCTATAATTCACCCCTCCACTTT; CDR3: CASSLPRGGRSYNSPLHF
D: NA; size: once; V: TRBV19; J: TRBJ1-5; DNA: TGTGCCAGTAGTATGGGGGGTGAGCCCCAGCATTTT; CDR3: CASSMGGEPQHF
D: TRBD1; size: NA; V: TRBV11-2; J: TRBJ1-3; DNA: TGTGCCAGCAGCTCGTACAGGGGGCCGAGCTCTGGAAACACCATATATTTT; CDR3: CASSSYRGPSSGNTIYF
D: NA; size: NA; V: TRBV11-1; J: TRBJ2-7; DNA: TGTGCCAGCAGCTCCTGGAGGGGAGAACGGGCCGAGCAGTACTTC; CDR3: CASSSWRGERAEQYF
D: NA; size: NA; V: TRBV7-9; J: TRBJ2-1; DNA: TGTGCCAGCAGCGAGTGGGGGGGCGGTAGCTCCTACAATGAGCAGTTCTTC; CDR3: CASSEWGGGSSYNEQFF
D: NA; size: NA; V: TRBV6-5; J: TRBJ1-1; DNA: TGTGCCAGCAGTTACTCGATCGGCGGGGGGGAAGCTTTCTTT; CDR3: CASSYSIGGGEAFF
D: NA; size: NA; V: TRBV5-8; J: TRBJ2-6; DNA: TGTGCCAGCAGCTTGGCCCCCCACAGGGTGGGTGCTGGGGCCAACGTCCTGACTTTC; CDR3: CASSLAPHRVGAGANVLTF
D: TRBD2; size: NA; V: TRBV12-5; J: TRBJ2-1; DNA: TGTGCTAGTGGTTTAGCAAGGGCTAGCGGGGGATACAATGAGCAGTTCTTC; CDR3: CASGLARASGGYNEQFF
D: TRBD2; size: NA; V: TRBV5-1; J: TRBJ2-5; DNA: TGCGCCAGCAGCTTGGGACTAGCGGGGGGCGGAGAGACCCAGTACTTC; CDR3: CASSLGLAGGGETQYF
D: TRBD1; size: NA; V: TRBV2; J: TRBJ1-2; DNA: TGTGCCAGTGCCCGTACAGGGGGAACGAATAGGGATGGCTACACCTTC; CDR3: CASARTGGTNRDGYTF
D: NA; size: many; V: TRBV7-9; J: TRBJ1-1; DNA: TGTGCCAGCAGCTACCTCGGTTCCGCTTTCTTT; CDR3: CASSYLGSAFF
D: TRBD2; size: NA; V: TRBV2; J: TRBJ2-7; DNA: TGTGCCAGCAGTGAAAGAGAGCGGGGGGACTACGAGCAGTACTTC; CDR3: CASSERERGDYEQYF
D: NA; size: NA; V: TRBV16; J: TRBJ2-1; DNA: TGTGCCAGCAGCCAATCGTACGGTATGTACAATGAGCAGTTCTTC; CDR3: CASSQSYGMYNEQFF
D: NA; size: NA; V: TRBV19; J: TRBJ2-5; DNA: TGTGCCAGTAGTATGGGGGCCTGGGAGACCCAGTACTTC; CDR3: CASSMGAWETQYF
D: NA; size: NA; V: TRBV4-1; J: TRBJ1-2; DNA: TGCGCCAGCAGCCAAGATTGGTCAGGGATTGGGGGCTACACCTTC; CDR3: CASSQDWSGIGGYTF
D: NA; size: few; V: TRBV6-5; J: TRBJ2-2; DNA: TGTGCCAGCAGACTGTACCAGGGGACCGCCGGGGAGCTGTTTTTT; CDR3: CASRLYQGTAGELFF
D: NA; size: NA; V: TRBV5-6; J: TRBJ1-1; DNA: TGTGCCAGCAGGCGAGATCCGGGGGAAGGAACTGAAGCTTTCTTT; CDR3: CASRRDPGEGTEAFF
D: NA; size: once; V: TRBV7-3; J: TRBJ2-5; DNA: TGTGCCAGCAGCCGGGGTCCGCAAGAGACCCAGTACTTC; CDR3: CASSRGPQETQYF
D: TRBD1; size: NA; V: TRBV29-1; J: TRBJ1-2; DNA: TGCAGCGCCGGGACAGGGTTGACTAACTATGGCTACACCTTC; CDR3: CSAGTGLTNYGYTF